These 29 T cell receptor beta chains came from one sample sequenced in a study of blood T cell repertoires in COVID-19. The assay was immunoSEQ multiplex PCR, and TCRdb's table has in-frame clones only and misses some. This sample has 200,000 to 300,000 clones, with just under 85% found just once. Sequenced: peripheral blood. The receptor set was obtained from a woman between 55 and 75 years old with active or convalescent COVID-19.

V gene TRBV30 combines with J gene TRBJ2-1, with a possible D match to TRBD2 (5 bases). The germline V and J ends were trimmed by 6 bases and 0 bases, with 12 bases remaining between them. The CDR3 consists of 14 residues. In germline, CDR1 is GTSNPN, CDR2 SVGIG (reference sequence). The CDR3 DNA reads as TGTGCCTGTCGCGTAGCGAGCTCCTACAATGAGCAGTTCTTC. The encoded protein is CACRVASSYNEQFF.

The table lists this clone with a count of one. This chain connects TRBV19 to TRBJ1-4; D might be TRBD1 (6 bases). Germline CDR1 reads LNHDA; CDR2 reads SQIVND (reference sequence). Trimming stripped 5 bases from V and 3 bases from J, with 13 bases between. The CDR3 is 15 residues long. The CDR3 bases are TGTGCCAGTAGTGTAAACACAGGGTCTAATGAAAAACTGTTTTTT. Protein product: CASSVNTGSNEKLFF.

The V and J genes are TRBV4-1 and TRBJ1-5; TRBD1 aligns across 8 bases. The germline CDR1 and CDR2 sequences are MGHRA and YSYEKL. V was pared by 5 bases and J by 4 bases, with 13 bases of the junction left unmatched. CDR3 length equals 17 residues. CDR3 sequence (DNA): TGCGCCAGCAGCGATACCGGACAGGGAGGATATAATCAGCCCCAGCATTTT. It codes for CASSDTGQGGYNQPQHF.

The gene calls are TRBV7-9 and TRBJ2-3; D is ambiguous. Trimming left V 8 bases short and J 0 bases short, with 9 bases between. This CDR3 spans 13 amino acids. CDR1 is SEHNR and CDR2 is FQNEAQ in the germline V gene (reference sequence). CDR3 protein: CASGGSSTDTQYF. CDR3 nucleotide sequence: TGTGCCAGCGGCGGATCAAGCACAGATACGCAGTATTTT.

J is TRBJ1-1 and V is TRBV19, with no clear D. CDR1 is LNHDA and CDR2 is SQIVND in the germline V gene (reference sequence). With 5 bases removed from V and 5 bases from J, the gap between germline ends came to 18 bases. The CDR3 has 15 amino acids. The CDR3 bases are TGTGCCAGTAGTGCCCACGAGGGTGGAAGGACTGAAGCTTTCTTT. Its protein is CASSAHEGGRTEAFF. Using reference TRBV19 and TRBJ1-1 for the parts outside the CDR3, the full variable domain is DGGITQSPKYLFRKEGQNVTLSCEQNLNHDAMYWYRQDPGQGLRLIYYSQIVNDFQKGDIAEGYSVSREKKESFPLTVTSAQKNPTAFYLCASSAHEGGRTEAFFGQGTRLTVV.

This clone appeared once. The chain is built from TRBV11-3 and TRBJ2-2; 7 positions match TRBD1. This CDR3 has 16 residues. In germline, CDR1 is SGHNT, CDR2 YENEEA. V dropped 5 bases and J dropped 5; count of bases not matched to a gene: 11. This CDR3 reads CASSHGQAVGTGELFF. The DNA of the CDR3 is TGTGCCAGCAGCCACGGACAGGCGGTCGGGACCGGGGAGCTGTTTTTT.

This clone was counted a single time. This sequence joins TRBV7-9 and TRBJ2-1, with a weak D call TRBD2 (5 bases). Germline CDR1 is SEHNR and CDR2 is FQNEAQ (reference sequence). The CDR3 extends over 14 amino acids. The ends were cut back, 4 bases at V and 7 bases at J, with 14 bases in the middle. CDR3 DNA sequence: TGTGCCAGCAGCTATCGAGGGCCGGGGAATGAGCAGTTCTTC. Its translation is CASSYRGPGNEQFF.

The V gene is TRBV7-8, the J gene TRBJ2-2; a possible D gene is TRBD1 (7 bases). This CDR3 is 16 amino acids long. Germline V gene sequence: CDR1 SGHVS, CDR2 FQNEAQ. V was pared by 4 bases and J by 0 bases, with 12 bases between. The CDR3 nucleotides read TGTGCCAGCAGCTCAGGGGGGCCTGCGAACACCGGGGAGCTGTTTTTT. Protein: CASSSGGPANTGELFF.

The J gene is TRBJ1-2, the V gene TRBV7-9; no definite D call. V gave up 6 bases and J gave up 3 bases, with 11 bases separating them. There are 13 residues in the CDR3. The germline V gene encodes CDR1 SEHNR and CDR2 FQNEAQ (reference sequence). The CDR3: CASSQGLDYGYTF. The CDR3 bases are TGTGCCAGCAGTCAAGGACTGGACTATGGCTACACCTTC.

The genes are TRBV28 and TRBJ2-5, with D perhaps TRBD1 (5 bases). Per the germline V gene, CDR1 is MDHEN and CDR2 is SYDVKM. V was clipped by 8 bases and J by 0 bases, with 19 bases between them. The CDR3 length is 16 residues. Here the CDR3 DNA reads TGTGCCAGCCCCCCAGATATCGACAGTAACCAAGAGACCCAGTACTTC. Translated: CASPPDIDSNQETQYF.

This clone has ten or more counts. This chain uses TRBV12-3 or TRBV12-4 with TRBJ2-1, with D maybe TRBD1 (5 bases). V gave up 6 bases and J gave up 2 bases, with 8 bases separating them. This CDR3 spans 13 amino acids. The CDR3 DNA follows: TGTGCCAGCAGAAAGGACACCTACAATGAGCAGTTCTTC. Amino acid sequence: CASRKDTYNEQFF.

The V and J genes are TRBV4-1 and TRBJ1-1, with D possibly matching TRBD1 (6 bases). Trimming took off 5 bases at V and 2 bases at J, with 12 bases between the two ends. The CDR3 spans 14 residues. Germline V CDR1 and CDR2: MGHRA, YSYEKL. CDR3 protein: CASSNGTLNTEAFF. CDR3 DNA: TGCGCCAGCAGCAATGGGACACTCAACACTGAAGCTTTCTTT.

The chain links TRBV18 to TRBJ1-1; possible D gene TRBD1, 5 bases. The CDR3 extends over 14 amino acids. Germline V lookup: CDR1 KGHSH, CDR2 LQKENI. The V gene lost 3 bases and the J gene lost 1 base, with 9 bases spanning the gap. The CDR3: CASSPGGENTEAFF. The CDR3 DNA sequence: TGTGCCAGCTCACCGGGGGGGGAGAACACTGAAGCTTTCTTT.

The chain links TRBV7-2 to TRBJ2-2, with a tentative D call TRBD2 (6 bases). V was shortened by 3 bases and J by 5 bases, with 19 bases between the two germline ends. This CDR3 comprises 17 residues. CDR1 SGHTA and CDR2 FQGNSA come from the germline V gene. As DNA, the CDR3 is TGTGCCAGCAGCTTCGGCGGGGCCACCTCCCGGACCGGGGAGCTGTTTTTT. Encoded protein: CASSFGGATSRTGELFF.

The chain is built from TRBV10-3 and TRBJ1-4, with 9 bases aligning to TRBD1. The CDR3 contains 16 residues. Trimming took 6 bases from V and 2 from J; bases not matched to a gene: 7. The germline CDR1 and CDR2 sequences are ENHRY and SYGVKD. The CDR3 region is CAISKGQGSTNEKLFF. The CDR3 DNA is TGTGCCATCAGCAAAGGACAGGGGAGCACTAATGAAAAACTGTTTTTT.

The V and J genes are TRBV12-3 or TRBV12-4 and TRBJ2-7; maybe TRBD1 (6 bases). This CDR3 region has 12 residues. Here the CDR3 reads CASSLAPGHLIV. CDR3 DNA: TGTGCCAGCAGTTTAGCTCCGGGACACCTGATCGTC.

CDR3 in amino acids: CASSAGLAANTDTQYF. DNA of the CDR3: TGCGCCAGCAGCGCCGGACTAGCGGCCAACACAGATACGCAGTATTTT. This chain joins TRBV5-1 and TRBJ2-3; TRBD2 matches 10 bases. This CDR3 is 16 amino acids long. Germline assignment: CDR1 SGHRS and CDR2 YFSETQ. The junction had 7 bases not matched to a gene; V was cut back by 4 bases and J by 2 bases.

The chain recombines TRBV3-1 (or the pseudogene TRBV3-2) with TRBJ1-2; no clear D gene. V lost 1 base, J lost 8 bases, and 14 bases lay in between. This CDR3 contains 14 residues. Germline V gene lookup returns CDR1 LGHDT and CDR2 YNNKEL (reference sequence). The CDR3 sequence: CASSQGGQRRGYTF. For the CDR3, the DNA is TGTGCCAGCAGCCAAGGCGGGCAAAGAAGGGGCTACACCTTC.

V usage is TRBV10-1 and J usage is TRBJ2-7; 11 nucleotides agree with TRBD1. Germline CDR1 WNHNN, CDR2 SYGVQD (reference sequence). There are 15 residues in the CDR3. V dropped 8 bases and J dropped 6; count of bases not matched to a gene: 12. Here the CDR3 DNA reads TGCGCCAGCCTCGGACAGGGGGCCGAATCGGGCGAGCAGTACGTC. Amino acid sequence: CASLGQGAESGEQYV.

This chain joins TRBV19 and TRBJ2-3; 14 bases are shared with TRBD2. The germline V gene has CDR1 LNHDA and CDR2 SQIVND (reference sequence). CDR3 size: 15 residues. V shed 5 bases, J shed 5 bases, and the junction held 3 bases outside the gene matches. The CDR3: CASSPGLAGGDTQYF. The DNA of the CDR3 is TGTGCCAGTAGTCCCGGACTAGCGGGAGGAGATACGCAGTATTTT.

In DNA form, the CDR3 reads TGTGCCAGCAGCTTAACAGTGAACACTGAAGCTTTCTTT. Protein product: CASSLTVNTEAFF. This sequence joins TRBV11-3 and TRBJ1-1; D is undetermined. Germline V gives CDR1 SGHNT, CDR2 YENEEA. CDR3 length equals 13 residues. Trimming took 2 bases from V and 0 from J, leaving 4 bases between them. Based on the CDR3 plus reference TRBV11-3 and TRBJ1-1, the full variable domain is EAGVVQSPRYKIIEKKQPVAFWCNPISGHNTLYWYLQNLGQGPELLIRYENEEAVDDSQLPKDRFSAERLKGVDSTLKIQPAELGDSAVYLCASSLTVNTEAFFGQGTRLTVV.

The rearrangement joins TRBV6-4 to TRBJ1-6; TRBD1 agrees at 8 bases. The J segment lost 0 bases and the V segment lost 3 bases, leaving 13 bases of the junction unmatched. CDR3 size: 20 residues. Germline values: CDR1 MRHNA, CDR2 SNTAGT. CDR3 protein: CASSDQGAPIMSSYNSPLHF. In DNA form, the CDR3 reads TGTGCCAGCAGTGATCAGGGGGCCCCTATCATGAGCTCCTATAATTCACCCCTCCACTTT.

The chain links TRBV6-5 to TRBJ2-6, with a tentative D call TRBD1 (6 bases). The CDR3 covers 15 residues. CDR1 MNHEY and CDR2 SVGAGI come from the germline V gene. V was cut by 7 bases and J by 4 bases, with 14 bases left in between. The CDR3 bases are TGTGCCAGCACAATAGGGGGACCGGGGGCCAACGTCCTGACTTTC. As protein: CASTIGGPGANVLTF.

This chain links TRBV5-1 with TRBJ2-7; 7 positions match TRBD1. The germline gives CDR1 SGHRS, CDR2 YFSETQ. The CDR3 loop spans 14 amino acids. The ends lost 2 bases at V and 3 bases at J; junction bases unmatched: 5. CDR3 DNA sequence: TGCGCCAGCAGCTTTTACTCAGGGGGCTACGAGCAGTACTTC. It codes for CASSFYSGGYEQYF.

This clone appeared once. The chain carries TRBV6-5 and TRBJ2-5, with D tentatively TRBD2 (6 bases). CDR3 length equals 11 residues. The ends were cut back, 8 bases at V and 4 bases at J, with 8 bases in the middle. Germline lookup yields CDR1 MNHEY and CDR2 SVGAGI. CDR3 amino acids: CASQRVETQYF. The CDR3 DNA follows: TGTGCCAGCCAGCGGGTAGAGACCCAGTACTTC.

The CDR3 DNA follows: TGTGCCAGCAGCACAGGGACAGGGGGTCCCTACGAGCAGTACTTC. Translating gives CASSTGTGGPYEQYF. The chain links TRBV5-4 to TRBJ2-7; 11 bases align to TRBD1. Germline CDR1 reads SGHNT; CDR2 reads YYREEE (reference sequence). The V gene end was trimmed by 4 bases and the J gene end by 2 bases; junction bases not matched to a gene: 5. The CDR3 covers 15 residues.

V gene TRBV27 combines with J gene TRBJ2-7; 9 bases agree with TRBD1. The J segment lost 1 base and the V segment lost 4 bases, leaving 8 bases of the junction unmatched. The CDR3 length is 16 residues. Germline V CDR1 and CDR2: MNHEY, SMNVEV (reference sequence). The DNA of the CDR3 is TGTGCCAGCAGTTGGGGACAGGGATCGGGTTCCTACGAGCAGTACTTC. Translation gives CASSWGQGSGSYEQYF.

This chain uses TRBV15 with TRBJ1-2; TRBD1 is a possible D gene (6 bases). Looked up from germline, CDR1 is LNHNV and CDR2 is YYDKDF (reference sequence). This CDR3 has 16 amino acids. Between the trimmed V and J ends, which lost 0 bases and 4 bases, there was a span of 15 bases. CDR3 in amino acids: CATSRDPAGVGYGYTF. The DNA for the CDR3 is TGTGCCACCAGCAGAGATCCGGCAGGGGTGGGCTATGGCTACACCTTC. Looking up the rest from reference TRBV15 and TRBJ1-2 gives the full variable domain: DAMVIQNPRYQVTQFGKPVTLSCSQTLNHNVMYWYQQKSSQAPKLLFHYYDKDFNNEADTPDNFQSRRPNTSFCFLDIRSPGLGDTAMYLCATSRDPAGVGYGYTFGSGTRLTVV.

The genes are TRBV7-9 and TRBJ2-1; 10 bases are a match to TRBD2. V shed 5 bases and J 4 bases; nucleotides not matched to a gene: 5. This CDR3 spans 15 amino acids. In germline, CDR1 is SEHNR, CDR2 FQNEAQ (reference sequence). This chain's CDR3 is CASSIGLADYNEQFF. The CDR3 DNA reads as TGTGCCAGCAGCATTGGACTAGCGGATTACAATGAGCAGTTCTTC.